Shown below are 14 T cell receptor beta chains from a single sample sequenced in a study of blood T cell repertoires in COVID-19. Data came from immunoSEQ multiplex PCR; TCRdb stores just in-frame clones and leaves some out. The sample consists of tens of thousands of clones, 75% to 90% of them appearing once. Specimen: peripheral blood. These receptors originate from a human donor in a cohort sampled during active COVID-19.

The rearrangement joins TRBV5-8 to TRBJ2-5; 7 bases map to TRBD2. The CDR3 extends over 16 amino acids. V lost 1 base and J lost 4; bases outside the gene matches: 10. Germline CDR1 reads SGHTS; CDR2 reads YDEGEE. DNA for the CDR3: TGTGCCAGCAGCTTGCTCGGACTAGGAGGATTAGAGACCCAGTACTTC. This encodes CASSLLGLGGLETQYF.

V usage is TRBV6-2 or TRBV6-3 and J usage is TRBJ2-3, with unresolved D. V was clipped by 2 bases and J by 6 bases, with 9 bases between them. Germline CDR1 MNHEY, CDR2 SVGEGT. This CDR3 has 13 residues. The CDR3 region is CASSYGPSDTQYF. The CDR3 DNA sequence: TGTGCCAGCAGTTACGGCCCCTCGGATACGCAGTATTTT.

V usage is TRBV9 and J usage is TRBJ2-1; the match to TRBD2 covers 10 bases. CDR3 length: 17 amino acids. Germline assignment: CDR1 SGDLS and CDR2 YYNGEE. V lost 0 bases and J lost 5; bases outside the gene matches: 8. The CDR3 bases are TGTGCCAGCAGCGTAGCGTCTAGCGGGAGTGGGAACAATGAGCAGTTCTTC. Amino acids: CASSVASSGSGNNEQFF.

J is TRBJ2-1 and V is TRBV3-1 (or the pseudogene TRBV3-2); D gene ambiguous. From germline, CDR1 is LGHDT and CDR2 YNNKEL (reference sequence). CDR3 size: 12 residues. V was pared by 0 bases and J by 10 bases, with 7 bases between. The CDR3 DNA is TGTGCCAGCAGCCAAGATTCCCGGGAGCAGTTCTTC. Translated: CASSQDSREQFF.

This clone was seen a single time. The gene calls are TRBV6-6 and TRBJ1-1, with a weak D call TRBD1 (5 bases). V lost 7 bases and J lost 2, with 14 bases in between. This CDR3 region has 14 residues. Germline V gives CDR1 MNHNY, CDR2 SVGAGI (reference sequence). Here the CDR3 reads CASTVLTANTEAFF. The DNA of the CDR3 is TGTGCCAGCACCGTCCTGACAGCAAACACTGAAGCTTTCTTT.

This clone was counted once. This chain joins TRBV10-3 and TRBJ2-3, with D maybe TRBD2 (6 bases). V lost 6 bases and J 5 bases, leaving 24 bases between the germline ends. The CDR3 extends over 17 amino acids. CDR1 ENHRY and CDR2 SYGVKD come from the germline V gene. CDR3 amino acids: CAISEAFSGTLGDTQYF. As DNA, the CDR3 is TGTGCCATCAGCGAGGCCTTTTCCGGGACTTTAGGAGATACGCAGTATTTT.

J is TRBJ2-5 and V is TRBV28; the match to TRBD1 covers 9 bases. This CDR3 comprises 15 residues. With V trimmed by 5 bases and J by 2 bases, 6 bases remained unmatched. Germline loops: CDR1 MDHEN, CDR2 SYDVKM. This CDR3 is CASSGGDRAQETQYF. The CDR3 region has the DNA TGTGCCAGCAGTGGGGGGGACAGGGCTCAAGAGACCCAGTACTTC. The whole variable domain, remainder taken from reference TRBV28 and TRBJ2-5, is DVKVTQSSRYLVKRTGEKVFLECVQDMDHENMFWYRQDPGLGLRLIYFSYDVKMKEKGDIPEGYSVSREKKERFSLILESASTNQTSMYLCASSGGDRAQETQYFGPGTRLLVL.

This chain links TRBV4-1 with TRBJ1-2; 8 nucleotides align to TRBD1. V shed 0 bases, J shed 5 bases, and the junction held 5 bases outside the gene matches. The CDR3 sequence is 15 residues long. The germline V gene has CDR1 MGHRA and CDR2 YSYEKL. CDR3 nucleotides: TGCGCCAGCAGCCAAGATGACAGGGGAATGTATGGCTACACCTTC. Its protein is CASSQDDRGMYGYTF.

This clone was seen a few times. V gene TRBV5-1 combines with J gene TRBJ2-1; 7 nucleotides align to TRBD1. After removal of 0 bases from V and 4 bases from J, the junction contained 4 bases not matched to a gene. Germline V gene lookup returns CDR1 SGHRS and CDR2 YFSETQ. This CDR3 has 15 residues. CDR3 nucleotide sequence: TGCGCCAGCAGCTTGGTGGGGACAGCATACAATGAGCAGTTCTTC. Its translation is CASSLVGTAYNEQFF.

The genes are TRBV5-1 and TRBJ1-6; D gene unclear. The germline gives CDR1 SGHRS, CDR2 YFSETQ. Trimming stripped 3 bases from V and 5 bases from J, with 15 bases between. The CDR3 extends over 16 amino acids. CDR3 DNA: TGCGCCAGCAGCTCACAGCAAACCCAAAATAATTCACCCCTCCACTTT. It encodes CASSSQQTQNNSPLHF.

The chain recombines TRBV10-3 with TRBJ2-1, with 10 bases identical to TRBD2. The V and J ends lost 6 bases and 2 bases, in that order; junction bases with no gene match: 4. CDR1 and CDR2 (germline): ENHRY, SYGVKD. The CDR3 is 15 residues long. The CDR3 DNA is TGTGCCATCAGAGATACTAGCGGGACCTACAATGAGCAGTTCTTC. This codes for CAIRDTSGTYNEQFF.

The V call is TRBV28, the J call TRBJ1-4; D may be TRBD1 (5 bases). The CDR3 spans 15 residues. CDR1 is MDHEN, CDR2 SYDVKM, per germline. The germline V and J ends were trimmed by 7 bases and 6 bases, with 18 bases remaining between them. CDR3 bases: TGTGCCAGCACCCTCTGGGGGACTCGGGATGAAAAACTGTTTTTT. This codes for CASTLWGTRDEKLFF.

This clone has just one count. CDR3 residues: CASSQAYQGTGANVLTF. CDR3 nucleotide sequence: TGTGCCAGCAGCCAAGCGTATCAGGGAACTGGGGCCAACGTCCTGACTTTC. This chain links TRBV4-2 with TRBJ2-6, with TRBD1 as a possible D gene (5 bases). The CDR3 consists of 17 residues. Trimming pared 1 base from V and 2 bases from J, leaving 12 bases between. Germline lookup yields CDR1 LGHNA and CDR2 YNFKEQ.

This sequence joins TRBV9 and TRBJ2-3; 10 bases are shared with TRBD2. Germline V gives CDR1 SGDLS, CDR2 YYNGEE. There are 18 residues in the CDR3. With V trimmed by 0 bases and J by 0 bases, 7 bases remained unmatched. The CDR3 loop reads CASSVATGSGGSTDTQYF. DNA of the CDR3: TGTGCCAGCAGCGTAGCTACGGGTAGCGGGGGGAGCACAGATACGCAGTATTTT.